This entry lists 31 T cell receptor beta chains sequenced from one sample in a study of T and B cells in COVID-19 patients. TRB rearrangements were amplified by multiplex PCR with BIOMED2 TRB-A/B primers. From the multiplex PCR reads, TCRdb called clonotypes with MiXCR, one entry per CDR3 protein. The top ten clones hold about 20% of a sample with 5,500 to 8,000 distinct CDR3 sequences, around 31% of them seen once. TRB was amplified from around 230-520 ng of blood genomic DNA. The sample taken for sequencing was blood. These receptors were obtained from a human donor with active COVID-19.

The rearrangement joins TRBV10-3 to TRBJ2-7; possibly TRBD1 for D (6 bases). CDR1 and CDR2 from the germline V gene are ENHRY and SYGVKD. Trimming cost V 6 bases and J 0 bases, with 12 bases left between them. The CDR3 sequence is 14 residues long. The CDR3 bases are TGTGCCATCAGCCCCGGGACATTCTCCTACGAGCAGTACTTC. Protein product: CAISPGTFSYEQYF.

This clonotype is termed medium-sized (0.01 to 0.1%). The V and J genes are TRBV6-2 or TRBV6-3 and TRBJ2-7; possibly TRBD1 for D (6 bases). Germline-derived CDR1 and CDR2 are MNHEY and SVGEGT. The ends were cut back, 0 bases at V and 5 bases at J, with 8 bases in the middle. The CDR3 contains 13 residues. The CDR3 DNA is TGTGCCAGCAGTTACTCGGACAGCAACGAGCAGTACTTC. Its translation: CASSYSDSNEQYF.

This clonotype was counted a few times. CDR3 loop: CASSPGAPSSYNEQFF. The CDR3 nucleotides read TGTGCCAGCAGCCCGGGGGCTCCTAGCTCCTACAATGAGCAGTTCTTC. The chain links TRBV11-1 to TRBJ2-1; D might be TRBD1 or TRBD2, each matching 6 bases. CDR3 length: 16 residues. Germline values: CDR1 SGHAT, CDR2 FQDESV (reference sequence). V was cut by 5 bases and J by 0 bases, with 14 bases left in between.

This clonotype appeared a few times. The gene calls are TRBV10-3 and TRBJ2-7; 11 nucleotides match TRBD1. V dropped 10 bases and J dropped 7; count of bases not matched to a gene: 12. Germline V lookup: CDR1 ENHRY, CDR2 SYGVKD. CDR3 size: 14 residues. CDR3 protein: CATTADRGLGEQYF. DNA for the CDR3: TGTGCCACTACAGCGGACAGGGGGCTTGGAGAGCAGTACTTC.

This clonotype is termed medium-sized. V gene TRBV29-1 combines with J gene TRBJ1-6; D ambiguous. V was pared by 1 base and J by 4 bases, with 8 bases between. This CDR3 has 14 residues. Germline V gene lookup returns CDR1 SQVTM and CDR2 ANQGSEA. The CDR3 is CSVEVRGYNSPLHF. CDR3 sequence (DNA): TGCAGCGTTGAAGTACGGGGTTATAATTCACCCCTCCACTTT. The complete variable domain, with remaining parts taken from reference TRBV29-1 and TRBJ1-6, reads SAVISQKPSRDICQRGTSLTIQCQVDSQVTMMFWYRQQPGQSLTLIATANQGSEATYESGFVIDKFPISRPNLTFSTLTVSNMSPEDSSIYLCSVEVRGYNSPLHFGNGTRLTVT.

This clonotype was seen more than once but under ten times. The chain employs TRBV6-4 and TRBJ2-3, with TRBD2 matching 8 bases. V gave up 4 bases and J gave up 2 bases; unmatched junction bases: 8. Germline CDR1 MRHNA, CDR2 SNTAGT. The CDR3 totals 16 residues. The CDR3: CASSVTSGGPTDTQYF. The CDR3 nucleotides are TGTGCCAGCAGTGTAACCAGCGGGGGCCCCACAGATACGCAGTATTTT.

The chain recombines TRBV7-9 with TRBJ2-1; TRBD2 matches at 13 bases. The CDR3 extends over 16 amino acids. Germline V lookup: CDR1 SEHNR, CDR2 FQNEAQ (reference sequence). V shed 1 base, J shed 10 bases, and the junction held 7 bases outside the gene matches. The CDR3 protein is CASSLVPGTSGAEQFF. In nucleotides, the CDR3 is TGTGCCAGCAGCTTAGTACCCGGGACTAGCGGGGCGGAGCAGTTCTTC.

This clonotype has just a few counts. V gene TRBV10-3 combines with J gene TRBJ2-3; 15 nucleotides align to TRBD2. The V and J ends lost 10 bases and 1 base, in that order; junction bases with no gene match: 6. CDR1 is ENHRY, CDR2 SYGVKD, per germline. The CDR3 extends over 16 amino acids. CDR3 coding DNA: TGTGCCAGCTGGACTAGCGGGGGGGCGGGCACAGATACGCAGTATTTT. It codes for CASWTSGGAGTDTQYF.

The V call is TRBV13, the J call TRBJ1-3; possible D gene TRBD1, 5 bases. V shed 6 bases and J shed 12 bases, with 15 bases lying between them. The CDR3 loop spans 12 amino acids. Germline V CDR1 and CDR2: PRHDT, FYEKMQ (reference sequence). CDR3 amino acids: CASRFQGSGIYF. Here the CDR3 DNA reads TGTGCCAGCAGGTTCCAGGGCAGCGGCATATATTTT.

The CDR3 DNA sequence: TGTGCCAGCAGCCAGGGACAGGGGATCTACGAGCAGTACTTC. This sequence encodes CASSQGQGIYEQYF. The chain uses TRBV14 and TRBJ2-7; 10 bases map to TRBD1. CDR1 SGHDN and CDR2 FVKESK come from the germline V gene. J gave up 3 bases and V 3 bases, and 2 bases lay outside the gene matches. The CDR3 length is 14 residues.

This clonotype has only a few counts. This chain joins TRBV6-2 or TRBV6-3 and TRBJ2-5; D gene unclear. The length of the CDR3 is 13 residues. Germline CDR1 MNHEY, CDR2 SVGEGT. With 6 bases removed from V and 5 bases from J, the gap between germline ends came to 13 bases. The CDR3 DNA reads TGTGCCAGCAGCCCCCTAAGGCGGGAGACCCAGTACTTC. This sequence encodes CASSPLRRETQYF.

This clonotype was picked up a small number of times. The rearrangement links TRBV5-4 to TRBJ2-5, with 9 bases fitting TRBD1. Germline V gene data show CDR1 as SGHNT and CDR2 as YYREEE (reference sequence). The CDR3 runs to 13 residues. J was trimmed by 3 bases and V by 3 bases; bases with no gene match: 0. The CDR3 bases are TGTGCCAGCAGCTGGGACAGGGAAGAGACCCAGTACTTC. Its protein product is CASSWDREETQYF. The complete variable domain, with remaining parts taken from reference TRBV5-4 and TRBJ2-5, reads ETGVTQSPTHLIKTRGQQVTLRCSSQSGHNTVSWYQQALGQGPQFIFQYYREEENGRGNFPPRFSGLQFPNYSSELNVNALELDDSALYLCASSWDREETQYFGPGTRLLVL.

The V gene is TRBV12-3 or TRBV12-4, the J gene TRBJ1-5; 7 nucleotides match TRBD1. This CDR3 contains 12 residues. Losses at the gene ends were 5 bases for V and 6 bases for J; bases not matched to a gene: 1. The CDR3 here is CASSAGGQPQHF. Written as DNA, the CDR3 is TGTGCCAGCAGTGCAGGGGGTCAGCCCCAGCATTTT.

This clonotype appeared a few times. The chain's CDR3 is CASSLDGQPQHF. The CDR3 DNA follows: TGCGCCAGCAGCTTGGATGGTCAGCCCCAGCATTTT. This chain connects TRBV5-1 to TRBJ1-5, with unresolved D. Trimming shortened V by 0 bases and J by 6 bases, and 4 bases separated the two germline ends. The length of the CDR3 is 12 residues. Germline V gives CDR1 SGHRS, CDR2 YFSETQ.

In this sample, this clonotype turned up once. CDR3 protein: CSARGRGANQPQHF. In DNA, the CDR3 is TGCAGTGCTAGGGGCAGGGGGGCGAATCAGCCCCAGCATTTT. The rearrangement joins TRBV20-1 to TRBJ1-5; 7 bases align to TRBD1. V gave up 3 bases and J gave up 4 bases; unmatched junction bases: 6. Germline-derived CDR1 and CDR2 are DFQATT and SNEGSKA (reference sequence). The CDR3 length is 14 residues.

V usage is TRBV4-3 and J usage is TRBJ1-3; D unclear. The CDR3 totals 14 residues. The V and J ends lost 0 bases and 3 bases respectively, with 6 bases between them. Germline CDR1 reads LGHNA; CDR2 reads YSLEER. This chain's CDR3 is CASSQDFDGNTIYF. CDR3 sequence (DNA): TGCGCCAGCAGCCAAGATTTCGATGGAAACACCATATATTTT.

This clonotype ranks as medium-sized. This chain connects TRBV6-5 to TRBJ2-7; D is unresolved. This CDR3 has 13 residues. The ends were cut back, 6 bases at V and 4 bases at J, with 13 bases in the middle. Per the germline V gene, CDR1 is MNHEY and CDR2 is SVGAGI. CDR3 DNA: TGTGCCAGCAGACCCGTTGCCGGATACGAGCAGTACTTC. Its protein product is CASRPVAGYEQYF.

In its sample, this clonotype ranks as medium-sized. The chain has TRBV6-1 and TRBJ2-3, with a tentative D call TRBD2 (5 bases). The germline V gene encodes CDR1 MNHNS and CDR2 SASEGT. Deletions cut 4 bases from V and 8 bases from J, with 13 bases between. This CDR3 has 13 amino acids. The CDR3 protein is CASSGTGWGTQYF. The CDR3 bases are TGTGCCAGCAGTGGGACTGGGTGGGGTACGCAGTATTTT.

This clonotype has a handful of counts. A junction end diverges from the germline sequence, so it may reflect a read error. The rearrangement links TRBV27 to TRBJ2-5, with D maybe TRBD1 (5 bases). The CDR3 covers 10 residues. CDR1 and CDR2 from the germline V gene are MNHEY and SMNVEV (reference sequence). The CDR3 DNA is TGTGCCAGCGGACAAGTGACCCAGTACTTC. Protein sequence: CASGQVTQYF.

In its sample, this clonotype was seen a few times. The chain joins TRBV15 to TRBJ2-2, with 9 bases aligning to TRBD1. With V trimmed by 3 bases and J by 4 bases, 3 bases remained unmatched. The CDR3 extends over 15 amino acids. Germline-derived CDR1 and CDR2 are LNHNV and YYDKDF (reference sequence). In nucleotides, the CDR3 is TGTGCCACCAGCAGCTGGACAGGGGCCACCGGGGAGCTGTTTTTT. It codes for CATSSWTGATGELFF.

CDR3 in DNA: TGCAGCGTGTCCGGGACAGGGGCCTTGGGAAACACCATATATTTT. As protein: CSVSGTGALGNTIYF. The chain employs TRBV29-1 and TRBJ1-3, with 10 bases that match TRBD1. CDR3 length: 15 amino acids. Trimming at V came to 6 bases and at J to 4 bases, leaving 9 bases not matched to a gene. In germline, CDR1 is SQVTM, CDR2 ANQGSEA.

The chain employs TRBV6-6 and TRBJ1-1, with D uncertain. The CDR3 extends over 13 amino acids. V dropped 8 bases and J dropped 5 bases, with 15 bases sitting between them. Looked up from germline, CDR1 is MNHNY and CDR2 is SVGAGI (reference sequence). This CDR3 reads CASRDRVGTEAFF. Here the CDR3 DNA reads TGTGCCAGCCGGGATAGGGTTGGGACTGAAGCTTTCTTT.

This clonotype was found a few times. The chain has TRBV18 and TRBJ2-5; TRBD2 might be the D (6 bases). Trimming cost V 3 bases and J 4 bases, with 18 bases left between them. CDR3 length: 16 residues. Germline loops: CDR1 KGHSH, CDR2 LQKENI. The CDR3 DNA is TGTGCCAGCTCACCTGAGTGGGACGGGGAGGTAGAGACCCAGTACTTC. Its translation is CASSPEWDGEVETQYF.

This clonotype was observed a handful of times. The rearrangement uses TRBV12-3 or TRBV12-4 and TRBJ2-3; D is tentatively TRBD1 or TRBD2 (5 bases each). Trimming took off 5 bases at V and 2 bases at J, with 14 bases between the two ends. The CDR3 sequence is 15 residues long. The CDR3 reads CASSTSRDPTDTQYF. The CDR3, as DNA: TGTGCCAGCAGTACCTCCCGGGACCCCACAGATACGCAGTATTTT.

The sample holds a few counts of this clonotype. The rearrangement uses TRBV15 and TRBJ2-3, with TRBD2 as a possible D gene (7 bases). Deletions cut 8 bases from V and 1 base from J, with 19 bases between. The CDR3 is 16 amino acids. Germline CDR1 reads LNHNV; CDR2 reads YYDKDF (reference sequence). Written as DNA, the CDR3 is TGTGCCACCGGCCGTCCGGGGGGCCTCGGCACAGATACGCAGTATTTT. This encodes CATGRPGGLGTDTQYF.

This clonotype appeared a few times. The rearrangement joins TRBV12-3 or TRBV12-4 to TRBJ2-1, with D possibly being TRBD1 (7 bases). The CDR3 loop spans 15 amino acids. The V gene lost 2 bases and the J gene lost 6 bases, with 14 bases spanning the gap. CDR3 sequence: CASSLSGDRSNEQFF. CDR3 DNA: TGTGCCAGCAGTTTATCGGGGGACAGATCCAATGAGCAGTTCTTC.

This clonotype qualifies as medium-sized. The chain employs TRBV6-5 and TRBJ2-7; 9 bases agree with TRBD1. The CDR3 consists of 15 residues. V trimming: 6 bases; J trimming: 0 bases; junction bases outside the gene matches: 6. In germline, CDR1 is MNHEY, CDR2 SVGAGI. The CDR3 nucleotides read TGTGCCAGCAGGCCAGACAGGGGGAGCTCCTACGAGCAGTACTTC. The encoded protein is CASRPDRGSSYEQYF.

This clonotype was observed a handful of times. The chain employs TRBV7-2 and TRBJ1-3; D is possibly TRBD1 (5 bases). The CDR3 totals 14 residues. The V end lost 5 bases, the J end lost 3 bases, and 11 bases lay between the germline ends. Germline V gene sequence: CDR1 SGHTA, CDR2 FQGNSA. CDR3 sequence: CASSPPGIGNTIYF. The CDR3 DNA reads as TGTGCCAGCAGCCCACCAGGGATTGGAAACACCATATATTTT.

Of note for this clonotype: One end of the junction fails to match germline, which may point to a read error. The chain recombines TRBV6-5 with TRBJ2-2; 9 positions agree with TRBD1. The germline V gene encodes CDR1 MNHEY and CDR2 SVGAGI. The CDR3 has 16 amino acids. CDR3: CASRTYRGLPTGQLFF. In nucleotides, the CDR3 is TGTGCCAGCAGGACATACAGGGGGCTTCCCACCGGGCAGCTGTTTTTT.

The chain employs TRBV27 and TRBJ1-5; 7 nucleotides match TRBD1. CDR3 length: 12 amino acids. V lost 5 bases and J lost 12; bases outside the gene matches: 7. Germline V gene data show CDR1 as MNHEY and CDR2 as SMNVEV (reference sequence). CDR3 coding DNA: TGTGCCAGCAGTAACCGACAGGGCGACCAGCATTTT. Translation: CASSNRQGDQHF.

This clonotype was observed a few times. The rearrangement uses TRBV6-5 and TRBJ2-7; tentative D call: TRBD1 (6 bases). CDR1 and CDR2 from the germline V gene are MNHEY and SVGAGI. Trimming pared 2 bases from V and 3 bases from J, leaving 14 bases between. This CDR3 region has 15 residues. In DNA, the CDR3 is TGTGCCAGCAGTTACCCGTCACAGGGCCGCTACGAGCAGTACTTC. Its protein product is CASSYPSQGRYEQYF.